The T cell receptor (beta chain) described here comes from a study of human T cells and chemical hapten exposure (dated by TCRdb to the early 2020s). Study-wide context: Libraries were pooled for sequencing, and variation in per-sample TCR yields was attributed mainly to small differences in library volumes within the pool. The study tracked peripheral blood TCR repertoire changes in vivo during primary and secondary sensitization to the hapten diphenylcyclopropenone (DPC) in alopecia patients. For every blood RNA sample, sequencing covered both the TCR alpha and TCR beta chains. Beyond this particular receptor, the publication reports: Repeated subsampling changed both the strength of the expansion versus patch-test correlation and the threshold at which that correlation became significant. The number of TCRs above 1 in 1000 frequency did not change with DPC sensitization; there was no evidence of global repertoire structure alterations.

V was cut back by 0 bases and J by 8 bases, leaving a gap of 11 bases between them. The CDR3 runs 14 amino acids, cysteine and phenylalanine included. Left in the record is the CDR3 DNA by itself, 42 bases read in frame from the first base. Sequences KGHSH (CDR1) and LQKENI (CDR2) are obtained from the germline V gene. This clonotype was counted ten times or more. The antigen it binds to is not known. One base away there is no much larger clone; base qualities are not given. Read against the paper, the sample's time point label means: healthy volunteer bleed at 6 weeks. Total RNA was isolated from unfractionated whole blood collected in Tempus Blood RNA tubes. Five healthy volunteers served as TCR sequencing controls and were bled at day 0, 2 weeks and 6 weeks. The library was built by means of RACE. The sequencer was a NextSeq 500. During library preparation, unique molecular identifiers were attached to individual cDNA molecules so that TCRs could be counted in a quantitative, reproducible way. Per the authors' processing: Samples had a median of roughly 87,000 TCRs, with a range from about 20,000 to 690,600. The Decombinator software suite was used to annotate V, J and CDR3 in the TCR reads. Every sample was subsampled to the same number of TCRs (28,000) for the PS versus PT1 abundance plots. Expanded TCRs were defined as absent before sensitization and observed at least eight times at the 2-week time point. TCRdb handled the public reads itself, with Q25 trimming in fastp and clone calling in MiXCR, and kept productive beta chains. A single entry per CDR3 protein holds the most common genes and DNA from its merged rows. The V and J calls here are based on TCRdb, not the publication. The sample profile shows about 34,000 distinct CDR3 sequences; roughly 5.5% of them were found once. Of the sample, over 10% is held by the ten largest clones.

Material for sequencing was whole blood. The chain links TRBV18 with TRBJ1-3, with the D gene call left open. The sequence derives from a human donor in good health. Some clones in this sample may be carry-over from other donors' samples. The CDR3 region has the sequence CASSPPATRDTIYF. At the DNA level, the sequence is TGTGCCAGCTCACCACCCGCAACTAGAGACACCATATATTTT.